This TCR beta chain was found in a study of cytomegalovirus exposure and HLA in healthy donors. The donors, nominally healthy at sampling, likely had unrecorded immune exposures. PCR primers comprised 60 Vbeta and 13 Jbeta primers. Data came from immunoSEQ multiplex PCR; TCRdb stores just in-frame clones and leaves some out. Of roughly 200,000 clones in the sample, roughly 80% are singletons; the top ten hold about 1.7%. Germline V gives CDR1 MGHRA, CDR2 YSYEKL. The V segment lost 3 bases and the J segment 5 bases; nucleotides outside the gene matches: 6. The CDR3 loop spans 14 amino acids. The sequenced sample consisted of PBMCs. The clonotype originates from a woman younger than 35 in good health and CMV-seronegative. The chain couples TRBV4-1 to TRBJ2-5; 7 bases match TRBD1. In DNA, the CDR3 is TGCGCCAGCAGCCACACAGACAGGGAGGAGACCCAGTACTTC. Encoded protein: CASSHTDREETQYF.